This T cell receptor beta chain derives from a study of cytomegalovirus exposure and HLA in healthy donors. Overall study findings and caveats: Reported results showed that the classifier diagnosed cytomegalovirus status with high specificity and sensitivity.

Primers: 60 Vbeta forward and 13 Jbeta reverse. Sequenced by immunoSEQ multiplex PCR; TCRdb stores in-frame clones only, minus some. There are some 140,000 clones in the sample; over 60% occur only once, and approximately 4% lies in the top ten. There are 16 residues in the CDR3. Germline values: CDR1 SGHRS, CDR2 YFSETQ. With 4 bases clipped from V and 5 bases from J, the junction kept 7 bases outside the gene matches. Concerning this clone: Its target is unknown.

The source material was PBMCs. This chain joins TRBV5-1 and TRBJ2-3; 13 nucleotides line up with TRBD2. This TCR was recovered from a woman between 40 and 50 years old in good health and CMV-seronegative. CDR3 in DNA: TGCGCCAGCAGCCTAGGACTAGCGGGAGTAATAGATACGCAGTATTTT. It codes for CASSLGLAGVIDTQYF.